This T cell receptor beta chain was documented in a study of cytomegalovirus exposure and HLA in healthy donors. PCR involved 60 Vbeta and 13 Jbeta primers. Sequenced by immunoSEQ multiplex PCR; TCRdb stores in-frame clones only, minus some. The sample consists of around 180,000 clones, 85% of them appearing once. The CDR3 totals 15 residues. In germline, CDR1 is SEHNR, CDR2 FQNEAQ (reference sequence). V lost 1 base and J lost 0, with 6 bases in between. As for this clone: Its antigen is still unknown.

Overall study results and limits: High sensitivity and specificity were reportedly achieved when the classifier diagnosed cytomegalovirus status. Common viral pathogens seemed, in a later analysis, to connect with several of the most significant clusters. The authors judged a highly shared variant cluster likely a sequencing artifact. Across all donors, roughly uniform sequencing depth was an assumption of the presence/absence analyses.

Input material: PBMCs. The J gene is TRBJ2-2, the V gene TRBV7-9; D might be TRBD1 (5 bases). This clonotype originated in a boy between 2 and 15 years old in good health and CMV-seronegative. For the CDR3, the DNA is TGTGCCAGCAGCTTAGGGACAACGAACACCGGGGAGCTGTTTTTT. Protein sequence: CASSLGTTNTGELFF.